The entry below gives a single TCR beta chain sequence along with its context. The target of this receptor is not known. Per-base quality was not reported, and no clone a single base away is much larger than it. The data originate from a study of cytomegalovirus exposure and HLA in healthy donors (dated by TCRdb to the late 2010s). Concerning the study at large: An earlier analysis of 587 of the donors reported more than 250 Gb of sequence data and 117 million unique TCR beta sequences from some 180 million T cells. In the later analysis, no new phenotypic data were used to find candidate immune exposures; instead, reliance was placed on TCR beta sequences and their occurrence across donors. Roughly 290 gigabases of sequencing data and around 88 million unique TCR sequences made up an early release that covered about 640 HLA-typed donors. Alongside the repertoire data, information on donor age, sex, ethnicity and CMV serostatus was compiled. Roughly five DR-DQ haplotypes were treated as single units for association and clustering because of strong linkage in the cohort. In addition to the first cohort of roughly 670 subjects, a separate validation cohort of 120 different subjects was used. The study profiled the T cell repertoires of around 700 subjects by immunosequencing and related them to cytomegalovirus serostatus. The aim of the study was to test whether cataloging public T cell receptors could identify signatures of past pathogen exposure. In an earlier analysis of 587 of the donors, high-throughput TCR beta sequencing was used to judge whether each TCR beta V gene segment behaved as functional or pseudogenic. Among 398 genotyped donors of the cohort, an average of around 240,000 unique TCR beta nucleotide sequences was sequenced per donor, of which about 18% were non-productive. Typing coverage differed by locus: A, B, C, DRB1 and DQB1 were typed in roughly 620-630 donors, DQA1 in 522, DPA1 in around 610, and DPB1 in approximately 450. A later analysis re-analyzed previously published TCR beta repertoires from 550 to 700 donors and added high-resolution HLA genotyping to study TCR occurrence patterns. In a later genetic analysis, genome-wide SNP genotypes for about three fifths of the roughly 670 donors were used, and that subset was treated as a discovery cohort. Both class I and class II loci were covered by HLA typing, at four-digit resolution. To predict cytomegalovirus infection status, the study combined high-throughput TCR immunosequencing, statistical association of individual TCRs with disease status, and machine learning. Every repertoire in the discovery cohort had been generated on one and the same sequencing platform. Among the approximately 400 genotyped donors, approximately 82% belonged to the genetic ancestry cluster associated with self-reported Caucasian donors. Overall study results and their limits: A further reported finding was that TCR beta sequences accurately predicted the HLA-A and HLA-B alleles for most subjects in the first cohort. CMV serostatus was the only immune exposure information available for the cohort. The cohort was sequenced for TCR beta chains only, and without alpha or paired-chain data the features that could be detected were limited. In an earlier analysis of 587 of the donors, most TCR beta V segments were observed in productive rearrangements about 87% or about 30% of the time, broadly matching IMGT annotations. Roughly uniform sequencing depth across donors was assumed in presence/absence analyses, although this assumption may not hold. In a later analysis, TCR association rates were found to vary across HLA loci, with the most associated TCRs seen for DRB1 alleles and the fewest for HLA-C alleles. A cluster of highly shared sequence variants was judged likely to represent a technical artifact of the sequencing pipeline. The classifier was reported to diagnose cytomegalovirus status with high specificity and sensitivity in both the original and validation cohorts. The study listed 170 or so TCR beta chains as associated with cytomegalovirus. In a later analysis, HLA-associated TCR beta chains were found to be more clonally expanded and to have lower generation probabilities than equally common non-associated chains. Because counts were too low, roughly 18 rarely observed V segments, including chromosome 9 orphons, were left out of the earlier analysis of 587 of the donors. In a later analysis, several top co-occurrence clusters were reported to appear linked to parvovirus B19, influenza, CMV and Epstein-Barr virus. Three of the identified cytomegalovirus-associated TCR beta chains were confirmed in vitro to be specific for cytomegalovirus antigens. The authors suggested that the approach could potentially be extended to other disease states and immunological phenotypes. Most TCR sequences were observed very rarely across donors, whereas some public TCRs were present in many individuals. Strong co-occurrence of HLA alleles, especially DR and DQ, made assigning TCR associations to individual alleles difficult. Because some donors lacked HLA typing at each locus, the association tests relied only on the typed subset. In a later genetic analysis, a missense DCLRE1C variant was associated with V-gene and J-gene trimming of TCR beta chains, and the association was replicated in an independent cohort. Linkage disequilibrium might explain the correlated functional status among segregating V segments, but an unknown experimental factor could not be excluded. Most CMV-associated TCR beta chains appeared to be HLA-restricted in a later analysis, and the HLA associations seemed to be driven largely by CMV exposure. A later genetic analysis reported fewer N-insertions in productive TCRs among donors in an Asian-associated ancestry cluster than the roughly 700-donor mean. A later analysis associated about 17,000 TCR beta sequences with specific HLA alleles at a false discovery rate of 0.05. The 87-base-pair reads could not distinguish some IMGT-functional V segments, including TRBV6-2 and TRBV6-3, so those segments were excluded.

CDR1 and CDR2 (SGDLS, YYNGEE) derive from the germline V gene. From the cysteine up to the phenylalanine, the CDR3 has a length of 13 residues. The entry retains the CDR3 DNA only, 39 bases that are in frame from base 1. V is shortened by 4 bases, J by 7 bases, and the region joining them spans 14 bases. The library was generated by the immunoSEQ multiplex PCR assay. For the multiplex PCR, a mixture combining 60 forward primers for TCR Vbeta segments and 13 reverse primers for TCR Jbeta segments was used. The CDR3 region of rearranged TCR beta genes was amplified from genomic DNA by a multiplex PCR assay. Amplified TCR beta libraries were sequenced as 87-base-pair reads on the Illumina HiSeq System. The study's processing was this. Across the 700 or so repertoires, a later analysis counted tens of millions of unique TCR beta chains, around 11 million of which were shared by at least two donors. Raw reads were error-corrected and collapsed into unique sequences by a nearest-neighbor algorithm in which closely related sequences were merged to remove PCR and sequencing errors. Alignment of CDR3 sequences to IMGT reference sequences was used to assign V, D and J gene segments. For a sequence to be retained, a match of at least six nucleotides was required to both a V gene segment and a J gene segment. A rearrangement was called productive if the CDR3 had no stop codons and remained in frame with V and J, and every other rearrangement was called non-productive. Following IMGT convention, CDR3 was defined as the stretch from the second conserved V-encoded cysteine up to the conserved J-encoded phenylalanine. The earlier analysis of 500 to 650 of the donors excluded any sequence lacking an unambiguous match to a single V gene segment. In an earlier analysis of some 590 of the donors, V segments were called functional above 56.7% productive rearrangements and were called segregating when the between-donor standard deviation exceeded 5%. A statistical classification framework was built for diagnosing cytomegalovirus status from the catalog of TCR beta chain sequences. In a later analysis, TCR nucleotide sequences were compared against IMGT/GENE-DB human TR gene sequences so that V and J genes could be assigned. The TCRdist pipeline was used in a later analysis to assign CDR3 sequences and most-parsimonious VDJ recombination scenarios. In a later analysis, every TCR beta chain was defined by the combination of its CDR3 amino acid sequence and its V-gene family, and reads without a unique V-gene family were dropped. As a way to deal with suspected cross-contamination and a sequencing artifact, a later analysis dropped approximately 570 nucleotide sequences that were highly shared and had low generation probability. In a later analysis, a clonal expansion index was calculated for each public chain from normalized within-repertoire ranks of inferred template counts. Generation probabilities in a later analysis came from a VDJ recombination model fitted to out-of-frame rearrangements, and those results were checked against IGoR. In a later analysis, hypergeometric tests were used to score TCR-TCR, TCR-HLA and TCR-CMV co-occurrence, with a repertoire-size bias correction applied to TCR pairs. False discovery rates were estimated in a later analysis by permuting HLA or CMV assignments 20 times. In a later analysis, co-occurring TCRs were grouped using DBSCAN, with TCRdist sequence similarity added in when clustering inside HLA-allele-positive subsets. For co-occurrence clustering, repertoires with fewer than 30,000 or more than 120,000 public chains were excluded, along with several repertoires with anomalous nucleotide sharing. TCRdb carries this immuneACCESS record with in-frame sequences only. Its versions omit some clonotypes, under half of them owing to an unresolved V gene in the studies checked, with the rest unexplained. V, J and clone size are taken as reported in that table, and D and trimming were inferred from the DNA itself. For this sample there are about 130,000 clones; 81% appear just once. The ten largest clonotypes hold about 0.71% of the sample.

The cohort was made up of about 670 healthy bone marrow donors. Cohort members were all nominally healthy when sampled, although unrecorded immune exposures were likely present. The donor was CMV seronegative and was included in the group of a few hundred seronegative cohort members. Every donor gave a peripheral blood sample, and the peripheral blood mononuclear cells from that sample were used for TCR beta sequencing. Genomic DNA was extracted from the blood cell samples with the Qiagen DNeasy Blood Extraction Kit. Input material: PBMCs. The V and J genes are TRBV9 and TRBJ1-1; there is no confident call for the D gene. The source is a young man in good health and CMV-seronegative. The sequenced DNA: TGTGCCAGCAGCTTGCCCGGGCGGGGTGAAGCTTTCTTT. This yields the protein CASSLPGRGEAFF.